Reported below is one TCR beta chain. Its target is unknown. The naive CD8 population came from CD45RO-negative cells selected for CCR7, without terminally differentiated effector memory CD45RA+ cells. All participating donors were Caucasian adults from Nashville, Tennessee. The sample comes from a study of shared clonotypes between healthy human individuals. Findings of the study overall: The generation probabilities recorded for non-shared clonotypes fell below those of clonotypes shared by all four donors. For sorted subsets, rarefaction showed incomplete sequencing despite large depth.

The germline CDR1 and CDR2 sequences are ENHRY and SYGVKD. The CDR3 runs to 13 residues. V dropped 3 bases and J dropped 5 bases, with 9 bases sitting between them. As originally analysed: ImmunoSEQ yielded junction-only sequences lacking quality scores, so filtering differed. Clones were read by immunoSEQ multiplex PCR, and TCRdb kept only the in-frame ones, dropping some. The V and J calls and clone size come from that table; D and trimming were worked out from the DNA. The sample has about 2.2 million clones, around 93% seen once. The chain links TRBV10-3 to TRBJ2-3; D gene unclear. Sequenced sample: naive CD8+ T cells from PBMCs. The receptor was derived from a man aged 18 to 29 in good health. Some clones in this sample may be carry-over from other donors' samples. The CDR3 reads CAISEVTGDTQYF. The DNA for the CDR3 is TGTGCCATCAGTGAAGTAACGGGAGATACGCAGTATTTT.